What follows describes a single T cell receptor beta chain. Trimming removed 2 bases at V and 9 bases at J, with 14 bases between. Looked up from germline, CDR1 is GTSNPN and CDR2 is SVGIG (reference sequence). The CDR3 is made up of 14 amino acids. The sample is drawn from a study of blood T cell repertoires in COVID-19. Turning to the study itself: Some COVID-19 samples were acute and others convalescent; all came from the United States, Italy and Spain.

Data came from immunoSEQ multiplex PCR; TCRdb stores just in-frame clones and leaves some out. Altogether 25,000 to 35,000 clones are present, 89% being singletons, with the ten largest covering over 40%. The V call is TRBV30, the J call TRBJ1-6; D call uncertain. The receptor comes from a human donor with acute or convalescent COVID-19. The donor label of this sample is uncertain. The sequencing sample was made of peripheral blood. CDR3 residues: CAWSRQAMGSPLHF. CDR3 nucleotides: TGTGCCTGGAGTCGTCAGGCCATGGGTTCACCCCTCCACTTT.